This T cell receptor beta chain came from a study of T cells in Graves' hyperthyroidism and ophthalmopathy. Amplified TCR beta CDR3 regions came from RNA transcripts. The study used the HTBI primer set for a first-round RT-PCR of the TCR CDR3. TCRdb independently ran MiXCR on the multiplex PCR reads; one entry per CDR3 protein. The sample lists approximately 98,000 distinct CDR3 sequences, approximately 42% occurring once. Ten or more counts support this clonotype. The antigen remains undetermined. Patients aged 18 to 65 had newly diagnosed hyperthyroidism that had lasted under 2 months. In germline, CDR1 is MDHEN, CDR2 SYDVKM. The CDR3 runs to 14 residues. The J segment lost 2 bases and the V segment lost 2 bases, leaving 2 bases of the junction unmatched. The study's findings and limits: Blood also carried most thyroid clonotypes expanded above 0.001.

The V gene is TRBV28, the J gene TRBJ1-2; 7 bases line up with TRBD1. The TCR was taken from a woman under 40 with Graves' hyperthyroidism. Sequencing input: peripheral blood or thyroid tissue (not recorded which). CDR3 coding DNA: TGTGCCAGCAGTTTAGGACAGGCGAACTATGGCTACACCTTC. Translated, it gives CASSLGQANYGYTF.